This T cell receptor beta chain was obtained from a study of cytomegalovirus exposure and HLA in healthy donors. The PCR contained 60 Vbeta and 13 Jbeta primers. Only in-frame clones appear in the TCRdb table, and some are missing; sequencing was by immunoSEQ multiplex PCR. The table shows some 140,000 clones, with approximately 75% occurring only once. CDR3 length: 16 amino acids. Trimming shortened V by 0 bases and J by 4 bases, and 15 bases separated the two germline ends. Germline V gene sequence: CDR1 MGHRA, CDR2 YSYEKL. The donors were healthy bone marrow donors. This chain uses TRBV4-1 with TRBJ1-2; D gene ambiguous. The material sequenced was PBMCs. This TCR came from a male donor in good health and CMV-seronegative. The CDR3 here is CASSQEVARRGYGYTF. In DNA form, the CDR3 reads TGCGCCAGCAGCCAAGAGGTTGCGAGGAGAGGCTATGGCTACACCTTC.